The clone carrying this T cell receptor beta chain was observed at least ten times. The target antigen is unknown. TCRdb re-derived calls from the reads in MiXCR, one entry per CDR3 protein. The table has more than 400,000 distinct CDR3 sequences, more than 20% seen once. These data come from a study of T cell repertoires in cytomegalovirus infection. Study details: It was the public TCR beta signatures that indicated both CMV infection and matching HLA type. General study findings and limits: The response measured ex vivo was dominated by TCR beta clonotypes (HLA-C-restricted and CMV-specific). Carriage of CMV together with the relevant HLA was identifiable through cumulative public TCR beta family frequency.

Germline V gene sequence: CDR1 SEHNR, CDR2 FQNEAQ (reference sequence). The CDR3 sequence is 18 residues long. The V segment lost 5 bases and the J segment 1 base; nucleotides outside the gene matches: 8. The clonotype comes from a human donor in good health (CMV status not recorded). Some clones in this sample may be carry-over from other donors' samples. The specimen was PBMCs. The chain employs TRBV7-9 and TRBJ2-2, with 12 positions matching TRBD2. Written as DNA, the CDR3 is TGTGCCAGCAGCCAGACTAGCGGGAGAGGAAAGAACACCGGGGAGCTGTTTTTT. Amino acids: CASSQTSGRGKNTGELFF.